Included here is one T cell receptor (beta chain) sequence, with context. Its antigen remains unidentified. These data are taken from a study of T cell repertoires in cytomegalovirus infection. Study summary: As its CMV epitopes, the study selected recently identified HLA-C-restricted and well-studied HLA-B-restricted targets. From public TCR beta signatures came an indication of both CMV infection and matching HLA type.

Findings of the study overall: Dominating the ex vivo response were TCR beta clonotypes that were CMV-specific and HLA-C-restricted.

TCRdb used MiXCR to reprocess the reads, holding one entry per CDR3 protein. The sample carries about 570,000 distinct CDR3 sequences, roughly 43% recorded once. This CDR3 contains 15 residues. Germline CDR1 MGHRA, CDR2 YSYEKL. Trimming took off 1 base at V and 0 bases at J, with 8 bases between the two ends. The sequences come from cultured PBMCs, collected from culture after CMV antigen stimulation. The clonotype was recovered from a human donor in good health (CMV status not recorded). Some clones in this sample may be carry-over from other donors' samples. The J gene is TRBJ2-3, the V gene TRBV4-1; the D call may be TRBD1 or TRBD2 (5 bases each). CDR3 sequence (DNA): TGCGCCAGCAGCCAAGGACAGCGGAGCACAGATACGCAGTATTTT. It specifies CASSQGQRSTDTQYF.